The 25 T cell receptor beta chains below all came from one sample that was sequenced in a study of blood T cell repertoires in COVID-19. Sequencing used immunoSEQ multiplex PCR; TCRdb keeps in-frame clones, though not all of them. This table has roughly 190,000 clones, 84% appearing once. The sequenced sample was PBMCs or T cells enriched from blood (not recorded which). The receptors derive from a woman in her 30s who had been exposed to COVID-19.

This chain links TRBV27 with TRBJ1-6; 12 bases align to TRBD1. CDR3 length equals 15 residues. Germline-derived CDR1 and CDR2 are MNHEY and SMNVEV (reference sequence). Trimming removed 6 bases from V and 9 bases from J; junction bases left unmatched: 6. This chain's CDR3 is CASRPGTGGSSPLHF. DNA of the CDR3: TGTGCCAGCAGACCAGGGACAGGGGGCAGTTCACCCCTCCACTTT.

This sequence joins TRBV7-8 and TRBJ2-7, with 8 bases fitting TRBD1. CDR1 is SGHVS, CDR2 FQNEAQ, per germline. The CDR3 is 15 amino acids. Trimming removed 5 bases from V and 2 bases from J; junction bases left unmatched: 8. The CDR3 loop reads CASSLTGTGAYEQYF. Here the CDR3 DNA reads TGTGCCAGCAGCCTAACCGGGACAGGCGCCTACGAGCAGTACTTC.

This sequence joins TRBV6-5 and TRBJ2-7, with 7 bases fitting TRBD2. The CDR3 has 13 amino acids. Germline CDR1 MNHEY, CDR2 SVGAGI. J gave up 5 bases and V 0 bases, and 1 base lay outside the gene matches. CDR3 DNA: TGTGCCAGCAGTTACTCGGGGGGGAACGAGCAGTACTTC. Its translation: CASSYSGGNEQYF.

The genes are TRBV27 and TRBJ2-7; possible D gene TRBD1, 6 bases. This CDR3 contains 14 residues. CDR1 is MNHEY and CDR2 is SMNVEV in the germline V gene (reference sequence). V lost 5 bases to trimming and J lost 4 bases, with 15 bases between them. In nucleotides, the CDR3 is TGTGCCAGCAGTAACCAGGGGCCAGCTTACGAGCAGTACTTC. This sequence encodes CASSNQGPAYEQYF.

This chain uses TRBV6-4 with TRBJ1-1; D remains ambiguous. Germline V gives CDR1 MRHNA, CDR2 SNTAGT. Trimming removed 2 bases at V and 6 bases at J, with 10 bases between. The CDR3 runs to 13 residues. In DNA, the CDR3 is TGTGCCAGCAGTGACGTCCCCTTCGCTGAAGCTTTCTTT. It is translated as CASSDVPFAEAFF.

V and J are TRBV2 and TRBJ1-4, with a possible D match to TRBD1 (6 bases). Germline loops: CDR1 SNHLY, CDR2 FYNNEI. CDR3 length equals 15 residues. V was clipped by 9 bases and J by 7 bases, with 21 bases between them. The DNA for the CDR3 is TGTGCCAGTACCCACAGGGTACCAGCCGCTGAAAAACTGTTTTTT. It codes for CASTHRVPAAEKLFF.

This CDR3 reads CASQRADSNQPQHF. CDR3 in DNA: TGTGCCAGCCAGCGGGCAGATAGCAATCAGCCCCAGCATTTT. The V gene is TRBV6-5, the J gene TRBJ1-5; D gene uncertain. This CDR3 is built from 14 residues. V was pared by 8 bases and J by 0 bases, with 11 bases between. The germline gives CDR1 MNHEY, CDR2 SVGAGI.

V usage is TRBV5-4 and J usage is TRBJ2-4; 13 bases map to TRBD2. This CDR3 contains 17 residues. CDR1 SGHNT and CDR2 YYREEE come from the germline V gene (reference sequence). Germline trimming cut 2 bases from V and 0 bases from J; bases unmatched to any gene: 2. The DNA for the CDR3 is TGTGCCAGCAGCTTAACTAGCGGGGGGGAAGCCAAAAACATTCAGTACTTC. This gives the protein CASSLTSGGEAKNIQYF.

The chain combines TRBV7-6 with TRBJ1-1; D gene ambiguous. From germline, CDR1 is SGHVS and CDR2 FNYEAQ. The CDR3 loop spans 14 amino acids. Trimming shortened V by 5 bases and J by 4 bases, and 14 bases separated the two germline ends. The CDR3 protein is CASSLGNRGTEAFF. The CDR3 DNA follows: TGTGCCAGCAGCCTAGGCAATCGGGGCACTGAAGCTTTCTTT.

This clone was picked up a small number of times. This chain joins TRBV7-6 and TRBJ2-2; 9 nucleotides match TRBD1. J gave up 6 bases and V 5 bases, and 10 bases lay outside the gene matches. There are 16 residues in the CDR3. Germline V gene sequence: CDR1 SGHVS, CDR2 FNYEAQ. CDR3 loop: CASSVRQGVDPGELFF. Written as DNA, the CDR3 is TGTGCCAGCAGCGTTCGACAGGGGGTGGACCCCGGGGAGCTGTTTTTT. Supplemented by reference TRBV7-6 and TRBJ2-2, the full variable domain reads GAGVSQSPRYKVTKRGQDVALRCDPISGHVSLYWYRQALGQGPEFLTYFNYEAQQDKSGLPNDRFSAERPEGSISTLTIQRTEQRDSAMYRCASSVRQGVDPGELFFGEGSRLTVL.

This clone was seen just once. The chain couples TRBV7-8 to TRBJ2-1; no clear D. CDR1 and CDR2 (germline): SGHVS, FQNEAQ. The ends were cut back, 3 bases at V and 10 bases at J, with 7 bases in the middle. The CDR3 extends over 11 amino acids. CDR3 sequence: CASSFVMEQFF. The CDR3 coding sequence is TGTGCCAGCAGCTTTGTTATGGAGCAGTTCTTC.

This chain joins TRBV4-3 and TRBJ1-5; D unresolved. CDR1 LGHNA and CDR2 YSLEER come from the germline V gene. Trimming pared 4 bases from V and 3 bases from J, leaving 13 bases between. The CDR3 length is 15 residues. Here the CDR3 reads CASSLGATTNQPQHF. The CDR3 DNA is TGCGCCAGCAGCCTAGGAGCCACCACCAATCAGCCCCAGCATTTT.

V is TRBV6-1 and J is TRBJ2-5; 9 bases align to TRBD2. Germline CDR1 MNHNS, CDR2 SASEGT. The CDR3 is 15 amino acids. Germline trimming cut 1 base from V and 5 bases from J; bases unmatched to any gene: 5. The CDR3 sequence is CASSEGGGARETQYF. The CDR3, as DNA: TGTGCCAGCAGTGAAGGCGGGGGGGCCCGGGAGACCCAGTACTTC.

The chain links TRBV27 to TRBJ2-1; 13 nucleotides line up with TRBD2. The length of the CDR3 is 15 residues. The ends lost 6 bases at V and 5 bases at J; junction bases unmatched: 4. CDR1 is MNHEY, CDR2 SMNVEV, per germline (reference sequence). CDR3 amino acids: CASSRLAGGNNEQFF. DNA for the CDR3: TGTGCCAGCAGCCGACTAGCGGGGGGAAACAATGAGCAGTTCTTC.

This clone was seen once. V and J are TRBV5-5 and TRBJ2-7, with TRBD1 matching over 7 bases. The CDR3 has 14 residues. Germline V gene lookup returns CDR1 SGHKS and CDR2 YYEKEE (reference sequence). With 4 bases clipped from V and 2 bases from J, the junction kept 6 bases outside the gene matches. The CDR3 DNA follows: TGTGCCAGCAGCCCCCCGACAGGGACCTACGAGCAGTACTTC. Translation: CASSPPTGTYEQYF.

The chain carries TRBV9 and TRBJ1-3; TRBD1 agrees at 7 bases. Looked up from germline, CDR1 is SGDLS and CDR2 is YYNGEE. This CDR3 comprises 15 residues. Trimming removed 3 bases from V and 11 bases from J; junction bases left unmatched: 14. CDR3 residues: CASSEPGRGQRAIYF. CDR3 bases: TGTGCCAGCAGCGAACCGGGCAGGGGACAGAGGGCCATATATTTT.

This chain joins TRBV27 and TRBJ1-5; unclear D gene. Deletions cut 4 bases from V and 10 bases from J, with 8 bases between. The CDR3 extends over 11 amino acids. CDR1 and CDR2 from the germline V gene are MNHEY and SMNVEV (reference sequence). This chain's CDR3 is CASSSPVPQHF. As DNA, the CDR3 is TGTGCCAGCAGTTCCCCGGTCCCCCAGCATTTT.

This chain connects TRBV5-1 to TRBJ2-2; 9 bases line up with TRBD1. The germline V gene encodes CDR1 SGHRS and CDR2 YFSETQ. Trimming removed 3 bases from V and 3 bases from J; junction bases left unmatched: 3. The CDR3 is made up of 15 amino acids. CDR3 nucleotide sequence: TGCGCCAGCAGCTCGGACAGGGGCTACACCGGGGAGCTGTTTTTT. Its translation: CASSSDRGYTGELFF.

Here the CDR3 DNA reads TGTGCCTGGAGAGACATCTACACAGATACGCAGTATTTT. It specifies CAWRDIYTDTQYF. The genes are TRBV30 and TRBJ2-3; D gene unclear. Trimming removed 3 bases from V and 2 bases from J, with 9 bases in between. CDR3 size: 13 residues. The germline gives CDR1 GTSNPN, CDR2 SVGIG (reference sequence).

This clone has only a few counts. DNA for the CDR3: TGCGCCAGCAGCCAAAGACAGGGGTCCTACGAGCAGTACTTC. It is translated as CASSQRQGSYEQYF. V and J are TRBV4-1 and TRBJ2-7; 8 nucleotides line up with TRBD1. CDR1 MGHRA and CDR2 YSYEKL come from the germline V gene. The junction had 1 base not matched to a gene; V was cut back by 2 bases and J by 1 base. CDR3 size: 14 residues.

This chain joins TRBV12-3 or TRBV12-4 and TRBJ2-2, with 7 bases identical to TRBD1. CDR3 size: 13 residues. V dropped 6 bases and J dropped 7; count of bases not matched to a gene: 5. The CDR3 protein is CASREQGIGELFF. The DNA of the CDR3 is TGTGCCAGCAGGGAACAGGGGATCGGGGAGCTGTTTTTT.

Only a few counts were recorded for this clone. The gene calls are TRBV5-6 and TRBJ2-2; D possibly corresponds to TRBD1 (5 bases). V lost 2 bases to trimming and J lost 4 bases, with 12 bases between them. The CDR3 sequence is 15 residues long. CDR1 and CDR2 from the germline V gene are SGHDT and YYEEEE. The CDR3 DNA reads as TGTGCCAGCAGCTTTGTCAGGGAATTCACCGGGGAGCTGTTTTTT. Translating gives CASSFVREFTGELFF.

The chain recombines TRBV12-5 with TRBJ2-5; TRBD1 is a possible D gene (6 bases). CDR1 and CDR2 from the germline V gene are LGHNT and FRNRAP. The CDR3 runs to 16 residues. V lost 1 base to trimming and J lost 4 bases, with 16 bases between them. Here the CDR3 DNA reads TGTGCTAGTGGTTTGGGGTCCGGTGGGGGCCGAGAGACCCAGTACTTC. Amino acids: CASGLGSGGGRETQYF. The whole variable domain, remainder taken from reference TRBV12-5 and TRBJ2-5, is DARVTQTPRHKVTEMGQEVTMRCQPILGHNTVFWYRQTMMQGLELLAYFRNRAPLDDSGMPKDRFSAEMPDATLATLKIQPSEPRDSAVYFCASGLGSGGGRETQYFGPGTRLLVL.

The chain couples TRBV5-6 to TRBJ2-7, with no clear D. Germline V CDR1 and CDR2: SGHDT, YYEEEE. Trimming shortened V by 1 base and J by 1 base, and 9 bases separated the two germline ends. The CDR3 spans 14 residues. CDR3 in amino acids: CASSLWAPSYEQYF. The CDR3 DNA reads TGTGCCAGCAGCTTGTGGGCGCCTTCCTACGAGCAGTACTTC.

The chain is built from TRBV6-5 and TRBJ1-1, with a weak D call TRBD1 (5 bases). The V end was cut by 5 bases, the J end by 5 bases, with 12 bases between. This CDR3 is 13 amino acids long. CDR1 is MNHEY and CDR2 is SVGAGI in the germline V gene. The CDR3, as DNA: TGTGCCAGCAGTCGCCCCGGGGGAACTGAAGCTTTCTTT. Amino acid sequence: CASSRPGGTEAFF.